This paragraph covers one TCR beta chain sequence. The source of the sample is a study of control samples from healthy donors and cancer patients. CDR3 length equals 15 residues. V lost 0 bases and J 8 bases, leaving 16 bases between the germline ends. CDR1 is SGDLS, CDR2 YYNGEE, per germline. Assay: immunoSEQ multiplex PCR; the TCRdb copy retains only in-frame clones and omits some. Altogether about 120,000 clones are present, approximately 93% being singletons, with the ten largest covering 6% to 8%. Sequencing was performed on blood. V is TRBV9 and J is TRBJ2-3; perhaps TRBD1 as D (5 bases). The sequence was collected from a woman between 18 and 29 years old in good health. As DNA, the CDR3 is TGTGCCAGCAGCGTAGTACACGGCCAGGGTAGTACGCAGTATTTT. Residues: CASSVVHGQGSTQYF.